This TCR beta chain was obtained from a study of circulating and synovial CD4+ cells in juvenile arthritis. J was trimmed by 8 bases and V by 10 bases; bases with no gene match: 5. The germline gives CDR1 SGHTA, CDR2 FQGNSA. The CDR3 contains 12 residues. Repertoires were generated with immunoSEQ multiplex PCR, while TCRdb's copy carries only in-frame clones and drops some. The repertoire holds roughly 32,000 clones, 90% to 95% seen once, with roughly 0.69% in the top ten. Study conclusions and caveats: Circulating pathogenic-like lymphocytes shared a substantially higher fraction of CDR3 sequences with synovium than bulk blood. Some such blood samples were as oligoclonal as synovium.

Comment on this clone: As yet, its antigen is unknown.

V gene TRBV7-2 combines with J gene TRBJ2-7, with TRBD2 identical over 13 bases. The sample was CD4+ T cells from blood. The source is a human donor with juvenile idiopathic arthritis. The CDR3 here is CAIWTSGGKQYF. The CDR3 DNA sequence: TGTGCCATCTGGACTAGCGGGGGTAAGCAGTACTTC.